This entry describes one TCR beta chain. This entry is derived from a study of blood T cell repertoires in COVID-19. The overall study: Acute and convalescent COVID-19 specimens originated in the United States, Italy and Spain. In each case, the material was cDNA or gDNA derived from T cells, B-cell-depleted T cells, or PBMCs.

V dropped 7 bases and J dropped 2 bases, with 15 bases sitting between them. Germline-derived CDR1 and CDR2 are SNHLY and FYNNEI. CDR3 length: 15 residues. Under the authors' procedure: Reference gene primer amplification yielded estimated nucleated cell counts. Assay used: immunoSEQ multiplex PCR; TCRdb lists only in-frame clones, some missing. The V and J calls and the clone size are those of that table, but D and trimming were determined from the DNA. The sample has 470,000 or so clones, approximately 83% seen once. The V call is TRBV2, the J call TRBJ1-5; D possibly corresponds to TRBD1 (6 bases). This sequence originates from a human donor in a cohort sampled during active COVID-19. The sequenced sample consisted of peripheral blood. CDR3 protein: CASKKQGTGNQPQHF. The CDR3 nucleotides are TGTGCCAGCAAGAAACAGGGTACGGGCAATCAGCCCCAGCATTTT.